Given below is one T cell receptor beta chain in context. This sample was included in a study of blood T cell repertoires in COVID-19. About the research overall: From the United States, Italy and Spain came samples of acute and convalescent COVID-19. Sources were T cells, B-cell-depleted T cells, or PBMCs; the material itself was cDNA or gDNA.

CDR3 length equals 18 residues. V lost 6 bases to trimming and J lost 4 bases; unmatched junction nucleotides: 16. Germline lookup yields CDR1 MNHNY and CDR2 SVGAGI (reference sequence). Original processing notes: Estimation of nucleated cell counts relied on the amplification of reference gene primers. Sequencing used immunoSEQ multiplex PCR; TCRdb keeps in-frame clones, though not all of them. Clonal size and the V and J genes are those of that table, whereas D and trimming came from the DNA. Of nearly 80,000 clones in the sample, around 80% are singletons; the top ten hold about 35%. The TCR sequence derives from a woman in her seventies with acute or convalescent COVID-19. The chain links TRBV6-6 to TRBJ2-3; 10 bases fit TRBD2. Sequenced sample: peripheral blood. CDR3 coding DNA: TGTGCCAGCAGCCGAGGGGGCTTCACTAGCGGGATTCCAGATACGCAGTATTTT. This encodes CASSRGGFTSGIPDTQYF.